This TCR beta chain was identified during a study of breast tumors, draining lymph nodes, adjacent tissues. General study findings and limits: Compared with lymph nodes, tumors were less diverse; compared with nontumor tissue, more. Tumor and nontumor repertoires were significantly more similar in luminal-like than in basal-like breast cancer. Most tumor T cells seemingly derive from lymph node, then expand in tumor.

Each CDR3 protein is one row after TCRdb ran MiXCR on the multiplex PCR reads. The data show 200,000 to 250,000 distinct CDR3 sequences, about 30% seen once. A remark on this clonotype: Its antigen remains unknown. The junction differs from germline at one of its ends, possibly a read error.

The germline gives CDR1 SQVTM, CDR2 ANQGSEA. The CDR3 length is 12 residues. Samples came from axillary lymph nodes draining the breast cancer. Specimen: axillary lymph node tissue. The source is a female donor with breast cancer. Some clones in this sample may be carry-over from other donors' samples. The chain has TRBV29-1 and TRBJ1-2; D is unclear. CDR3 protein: CSVVNTDYGCTF. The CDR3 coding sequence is TGCAGCGTTGTAAACACCGACTATGGCTGCACCTTC. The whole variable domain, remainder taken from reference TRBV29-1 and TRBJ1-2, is SAVISQKPSRDICQRGTSLTIQCQVDSQVTMMFWYRQQPGQSLTLIATANQGSEATYESGFVIDKFPISRPNLTFSTLTVSNMSPEDSSIYLCSVVNTDYGCTFGSGTRLTVV.